This T cell receptor (beta chain) stems from a study of shared clonotypes between healthy human individuals. Broader study findings: Few donors restricted represented genetic and exposure-history diversity. Among donors, the sharing of clonotypes was expected to be influenced by sequencing depth. In the sorted subsets, rarefaction showed sequencing was incomplete despite large depth.

Germline CDR1 LNHNV, CDR2 YYDKDF (reference sequence). The CDR3 runs to 13 residues. V dropped 4 bases and J dropped 11; count of bases not matched to a gene: 7. The authors loaded 150 to 250 ng DNA, 30,000 to 35,000 T cell genomes, into sorted-subset replicate PCRs. Using immunoSEQ multiplex PCR, the repertoire was profiled, and TCRdb retains in-frame clones only, with some absent. The table records roughly 650,000 clones, 90% to 97% of them present only once. Points on this clone: Its antigen is currently unknown.

Naive-designated CD8 cells lacked CD45RO, were positively enriched for CCR7, and omitted terminally differentiated effector memory CD45RA+ cells. Sequenced: naive CD8+ T cells sorted from blood. This clonotype originated in a woman in her thirties in good health. The chain is built from TRBV15 and TRBJ2-2; 7 nucleotides align to TRBD1. Here the CDR3 DNA reads TGTGCCACCAGCAATCGACAGGGCCCTGAGCTGTTTTTT. This codes for CATSNRQGPELFF.